Each of the 24 T cell receptor beta chains below was sequenced from the same sample in a study of OX40 agonist ivuxolimab in advanced cancers. Method: immunoSEQ multiplex PCR; TCRdb's copy keeps in-frame clones and lacks some. The profile covers about 35,000 clones, with under 85% appearing a single time and about 13% taken by the ten largest. The sample in question was CD4+ or CD8+ T cells sorted from blood, obtained in a trial of the OX40 agonist ivuxolimab. All receptors come from an adult with an advanced solid tumor such as melanoma, head and neck, liver or kidney cancer.

This sequence joins TRBV27 and TRBJ2-7; 12 nucleotides agree with TRBD2. Germline-derived CDR1 and CDR2 are MNHEY and SMNVEV (reference sequence). This CDR3 is built from 15 residues. V gave up 8 bases and J gave up 3 bases; unmatched junction bases: 8. CDR3 nucleotides: TGTGCCAGCGGGATAAGGACTAGCGGGGACTACGAGCAGTACTTC. Its protein product is CASGIRTSGDYEQYF.

The genes are TRBV29-1 and TRBJ2-2; D gene uncertain. Germline CDR1 and CDR2: SQVTM and ANQGSEA. Trimming took off 4 bases at V and 3 bases at J, with 6 bases between the two ends. The CDR3 is 12 residues long. The CDR3 loop is CSVGQDTGELFF. Here the CDR3 DNA reads TGCAGCGTTGGCCAGGACACCGGGGAGCTGTTTTTT.

J is TRBJ1-4 and V is TRBV18; no clear D gene. CDR1 and CDR2 from the germline V gene are KGHSH and LQKENI. V was shortened by 4 bases and J by 6 bases, with 9 bases between the two germline ends. The CDR3 sequence is 13 residues long. As DNA, the CDR3 is TGTGCCAGCTCACGTACGGGGTATGAAAAACTGTTTTTT. Protein sequence: CASSRTGYEKLFF.

CDR3 DNA: TGTGCCAGCAGCGTCCGAGAGGTGGTAACTGGAAACACCATATATTTT. Translation gives CASSVREVVTGNTIYF. The chain recombines TRBV7-9 with TRBJ1-3; D is uncertain. Trimming pared 5 bases from V and 2 bases from J, leaving 16 bases between. This CDR3 contains 16 residues. Germline lookup yields CDR1 SEHNR and CDR2 FQNEAQ (reference sequence).

This chain uses TRBV19 with TRBJ2-2; D uncertain. V was cut by 3 bases and J by 6 bases, with 8 bases left in between. From germline, CDR1 is LNHDA and CDR2 SQIVND (reference sequence). The CDR3 spans 13 residues. The CDR3 DNA reads TGTGCCAGTAGTATTGATATTTCCGGGGAGCTGTTTTTT. As protein: CASSIDISGELFF.

The chain links TRBV5-4 to TRBJ1-4; TRBD1 aligns across 9 bases. CDR1 and CDR2 from the germline V gene are SGHNT and YYREEE (reference sequence). The CDR3 is 15 residues long. With V trimmed by 3 bases and J by 8 bases, 8 bases remained unmatched. CDR3 loop: CASSSRTGEKEKLFF. CDR3 nucleotide sequence: TGTGCCAGCAGCTCCAGGACAGGGGAGAAAGAAAAACTGTTTTTT.

This sequence joins TRBV7-2 and TRBJ2-7; D is possibly TRBD1 (7 bases). Trimming stripped 5 bases from V and 1 base from J, with 21 bases between. The CDR3 totals 17 residues. Germline-derived CDR1 and CDR2 are SGHTA and FQGNSA. CDR3 in DNA: TGTGCCAGCAGCCCGGGGGACAGACCTAGAGGATCCTACGAGCAGTACTTC. As protein: CASSPGDRPRGSYEQYF.

CDR3 amino acids: CATSRSTVSAAYEQYF. The DNA for the CDR3 is TGTGCCACCAGCAGGTCGACGGTTTCGGCAGCCTACGAGCAGTACTTC. J is TRBJ2-7 and V is TRBV15, with no clear D. Looked up from germline, CDR1 is LNHNV and CDR2 is YYDKDF (reference sequence). The CDR3 runs 16 residues. Trimming removed 3 bases from V and 2 bases from J, with 17 bases in between.

This clone was detected only once. The CDR3 nucleotides are TGTGCCAGCAGCTACCCTACAGGGGGAGGTTTGGGCGAGCAGTACTTC. Translating gives CASSYPTGGGLGEQYF. V is TRBV11-2 and J is TRBJ2-7; 8 nucleotides align to TRBD1. This CDR3 is built from 16 residues. Germline values: CDR1 SGHAT, CDR2 FQNNGV. Losses at the gene ends were 4 bases for V and 6 bases for J; bases not matched to a gene: 14.

V gene TRBV14 combines with J gene TRBJ1-6, with D uncertain. V dropped 5 bases and J dropped 7 bases, with 15 bases sitting between them. The CDR3 has 15 residues. CDR1 is SGHDN, CDR2 FVKESK, per germline. CDR3 in DNA: TGTGCCAGCAGCAAGGACCGGGCTGGAAATTCACCCCTCCACTTT. Its translation is CASSKDRAGNSPLHF. Full variable domain (missing parts from reference TRBV14 and TRBJ1-6): EAGVTQFPSHSVIEKGQTVTLRCDPISGHDNLYWYRRVMGKEIKFLLHFVKESKQDESGMPNNRFLAERTGGTYSTLKVQPAELEDSGVYFCASSKDRAGNSPLHFGNGTRLTVT.

This sequence joins TRBV30 and TRBJ1-5; maybe TRBD1 (5 bases). This CDR3 spans 13 amino acids. Per germline, CDR1 GTSNPN and CDR2 SVGIG (reference sequence). V lost 4 bases and J 7 bases, leaving 14 bases between the germline ends. The DNA of the CDR3 is TGTGCCTGGACGAAGGGGAACGGCCAGCCCCAGCATTTT. Translating gives CAWTKGNGQPQHF.

The chain employs TRBV4-1 and TRBJ2-1, with 10 bases fitting TRBD1. The junction had 5 bases not matched to a gene; V was cut back by 4 bases and J by 8 bases. The CDR3 loop spans 14 amino acids. From germline, CDR1 is MGHRA and CDR2 YSYEKL. CDR3 bases: TGCGCCAGCAGCCCCTCGACAGGGGGCTATGAGCAGTTCTTC. Its translation: CASSPSTGGYEQFF.

The chain carries TRBV27 and TRBJ2-4; a weak D match, TRBD1 (5 bases). The CDR3 extends over 19 amino acids. Germline CDR1 is MNHEY and CDR2 is SMNVEV (reference sequence). V was cut by 0 bases and J by 0 bases, with 18 bases left in between. DNA of the CDR3: TGTGCCAGCAGTTTATCGTCGATAGGGGCACTACTAGCCAAAAACATTCAGTACTTC. It is translated as CASSLSSIGALLAKNIQYF.

This chain uses TRBV7-9 with TRBJ2-3; perhaps TRBD1 as D (6 bases). Germline CDR1 SEHNR, CDR2 FQNEAQ (reference sequence). The length of the CDR3 is 17 residues. Trimming left V 1 base short and J 3 bases short, with 17 bases between. CDR3: CASSLGQTGSRTDTQYF. DNA for the CDR3: TGTGCCAGCAGCTTAGGTCAAACAGGGAGTAGAACAGATACGCAGTATTTT.

The chain couples TRBV5-4 to TRBJ2-3, with 7 bases matching TRBD1. V lost 4 bases, J lost 0 bases, and 5 bases stayed unmatched. There are 15 residues in the CDR3. The germline CDR1 and CDR2 sequences are SGHNT and YYREEE (reference sequence). The chain's CDR3 is CASSTRDSSTDTQYF. DNA of the CDR3: TGTGCCAGCAGCACCCGGGACAGTAGCACAGATACGCAGTATTTT.

This chain connects TRBV7-3 to TRBJ2-5; the D gene could be TRBD1 or TRBD2 (5 bases each). The germline V gene encodes CDR1 SGHTA and CDR2 FQGTGA. CDR3 length: 14 residues. V was trimmed by 3 bases and J by 3 bases, leaving 11 bases between them. The chain's CDR3 is CASSLTGPKETQYF. The CDR3 bases are TGTGCCAGCAGCTTGACGGGACCCAAAGAGACCCAGTACTTC.

This clone came up once. The chain uses TRBV5-1 and TRBJ1-4, with 7 positions matching TRBD1. The CDR3 loop spans 14 amino acids. Germline lookup yields CDR1 SGHRS and CDR2 YFSETQ. J was trimmed by 6 bases and V by 0 bases; bases with no gene match: 2. The CDR3 reads CASSLGQGDEKLFF. The CDR3 DNA reads as TGCGCCAGCAGCTTGGGACAGGGAGATGAAAAACTGTTTTTT.

V gene TRBV29-1 combines with J gene TRBJ2-7, with 7 nucleotides matching TRBD1. Trimming took 5 bases from V and 5 from J; bases not matched to a gene: 6. The CDR3 runs 12 residues. The germline V gene encodes CDR1 SQVTM and CDR2 ANQGSEA. CDR3 nucleotides: TGCAGCGTTAAACAGGGGCTCAACGAGCAGTACTTC. Amino acid sequence: CSVKQGLNEQYF.

The chain couples TRBV5-1 to TRBJ2-3; 8 nucleotides agree with TRBD2. The CDR3 is 16 amino acids. With 4 bases clipped from V and 0 bases from J, the junction kept 7 bases outside the gene matches. The germline CDR1 and CDR2 sequences are SGHRS and YFSETQ. CDR3 in amino acids: CASSRSLAASTDTQYF. As DNA, the CDR3 is TGCGCCAGCAGCCGTTCACTAGCGGCAAGCACAGATACGCAGTATTTT.

The V call is TRBV27, the J call TRBJ2-1, with D possibly being TRBD2 (7 bases). The CDR3 is 16 residues long. Trimming took off 7 bases at V and 2 bases at J, with 18 bases between the two ends. Germline CDR1 and CDR2: MNHEY and SMNVEV (reference sequence). CDR3 sequence: CASKEGGRGPYNEQFF. CDR3 nucleotides: TGTGCCAGCAAAGAGGGGGGGCGGGGGCCCTACAATGAGCAGTTCTTC.

The chain employs TRBV5-1 and TRBJ2-5, with D possibly being TRBD1 (5 bases). Germline-derived CDR1 and CDR2 are SGHRS and YFSETQ. CDR3 length equals 14 residues. Trimming removed 0 bases at V and 2 bases at J, with 8 bases between. The CDR3, as DNA: TGCGCCAGCAGCTTGGGAGACAGTCAAGAGACCCAGTACTTC. It yields the protein CASSLGDSQETQYF. The complete variable domain, with remaining parts taken from reference TRBV5-1 and TRBJ2-5, reads KAGVTQTPRYLIKTRGQQVTLSCSPISGHRSVSWYQQTPGQGLQFLFEYFSETQRNKGNFPGRFSGRQFSNSRSEMNVSTLELGDSALYLCASSLGDSQETQYFGPGTRLLVL.

On this clone: This CDR3 is also generated by other DNA sequences in the sample. V is TRBV2 and J is TRBJ2-3, with D perhaps TRBD1 (5 bases). V lost 0 bases to trimming and J lost 4 bases, with 5 bases between them. Germline V gives CDR1 SNHLY, CDR2 FYNNEI. The CDR3 contains 13 residues. DNA for the CDR3: TGTGCCAGCAGTGAAGCAGGGGCAGATACGCAGTATTTT. Translated: CASSEAGADTQYF.

The V call is TRBV10-1, the J call TRBJ2-1; a weak D match, TRBD2 (6 bases). Germline V gives CDR1 WNHNN, CDR2 SYGVQD (reference sequence). The germline V and J ends were trimmed by 6 bases and 6 bases, with 18 bases remaining between them. This CDR3 is built from 15 residues. The CDR3 nucleotides read TGCGCCAGCAGGCCAGCGGGTTCTTTCTCCAATGAGCAGTTCTTC. It yields the protein CASRPAGSFSNEQFF.

This chain joins TRBV7-2 and TRBJ1-1, with D perhaps TRBD1 (5 bases). The length of the CDR3 is 15 residues. CDR1 and CDR2 from the germline V gene are SGHTA and FQGNSA. The V and J ends lost 5 bases and 4 bases respectively, with 17 bases between them. The CDR3 protein is CASSRSAGPSTEAFF. In DNA form, the CDR3 reads TGTGCCAGCAGCAGATCAGCGGGGCCCTCCACTGAAGCTTTCTTT.